This record covers a single T cell receptor (beta chain). This clone occurred once. The antigen it binds to is not known. Base qualities are not recorded, but no much larger clone differs from it by a single base. The CDR3 runs 14 residues from the cysteine to the phenylalanine. The sequence is cut down to CDR3 DNA, 42 bases in frame from base 1. According to the germline V gene, CDR1 reads SGHDT and CDR2 reads YYEEEE. V loses 3 bases, J loses 1 base, and the germline ends lie 9 bases apart. TCRbeta CDR3 regions were amplified from genomic DNA using the immunoSEQ Assay, a bias-controlled multiplex PCR. The original pipeline was this. The number of nucleated cells in each sample was estimated from the amplification of reference gene primers within the assay. To quantify the absolute abundance of each unique TCRbeta CDR3 rearrangement, sequence reads were collapsed and filtered. For each sample, productive Simpson clonality was calculated as the square root of Simpson's diversity index across productive rearrangements. TCRdb took over this immuneACCESS table, retaining in-frame rearrangements with V and J assigned. Such tables are incomplete; in checked studies, under half of the missing clones stem from an unresolved V gene, and the remainder is unexplained. For V, J and clone size, that table is used; D and trimming come from the DNA. The sample yields around 120,000 clones; 70% to 85% were counted once. Around 7.5% of the sample is held by the ten biggest clonotypes.

Collaborating institutions collected whole blood in K2EDTA tubes following their own protocols. For TCRbeta analysis, collaborators shipped samples as frozen whole blood, isolated PBMCs, or DNA extracted from either of those sample types. This record belongs to a study of blood T cell repertoires in COVID-19 (dated by TCRdb to about 2020). Turning to the overall study: Samples covering the acute and convalescent phases of COVID-19 were provided by collaborators in the United States, Italy and Spain. The material from the prospective study consisted of cDNA or gDNA derived from T cells, B-cell-depleted T cells, or PBMCs. The dataset comprised deeply sampled blood TCRbeta repertoires from subjects exposed to, actively infected with, or recovered from COVID-19. The repertoires were released in a freely available public database meant as a resource for research on the immune response to SARS-CoV-2. The samples were drawn from the first 160 participants of the ongoing ImmuneRACE study and from some 1,300 subjects provided by 6 global collaborators. Sample metadata almost always included a de-identified subject ID, COVID-19 status, age in years and sex. HLA class I and class II types, where available, came from metadata supplied by the sample provider rather than from assay-based typing. What the work shows at the level of the full study, not this receptor alone: How much clinical and demographic metadata was included differed by source and by participant, and the metadata was provided uncurated.

The rearranged chain carries TRBV5-6 and TRBJ2-3, with the D gene call left open. Sequencing was performed on peripheral blood. This TCR derives from a man between 65 and 85 years old with active or convalescent COVID-19. DNA sequence: TGTGCCAGCAGCTCAAACCTAGGCACAGATACGCAGTATTTT. It is translated as CASSSNLGTDTQYF.